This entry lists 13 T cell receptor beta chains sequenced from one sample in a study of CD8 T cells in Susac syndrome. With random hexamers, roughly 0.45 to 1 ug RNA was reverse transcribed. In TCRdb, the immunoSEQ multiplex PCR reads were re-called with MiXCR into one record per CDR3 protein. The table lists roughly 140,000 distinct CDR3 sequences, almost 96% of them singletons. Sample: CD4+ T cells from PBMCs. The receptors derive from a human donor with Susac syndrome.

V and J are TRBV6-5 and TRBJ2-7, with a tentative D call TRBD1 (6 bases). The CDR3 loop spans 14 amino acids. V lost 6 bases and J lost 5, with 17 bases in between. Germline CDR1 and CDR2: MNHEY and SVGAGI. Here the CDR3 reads CASRGTGRTNEQYF. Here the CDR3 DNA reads TGTGCCAGCAGAGGAACAGGGCGCACCAACGAGCAGTACTTC.

As DNA, the CDR3 is TGTGCCACCAGTGAAGTTAATCAGGGGAAAAATGAGCAGTTCTTC. Protein product: CATSEVNQGKNEQFF. This chain uses TRBV24-1 with TRBJ2-1, with D possibly being TRBD1 (6 bases). Trimming shortened V by 4 bases and J by 7 bases, and 16 bases separated the two germline ends. This CDR3 is 15 amino acids long. CDR1 is KGHDR and CDR2 is SFDVKD in the germline V gene.

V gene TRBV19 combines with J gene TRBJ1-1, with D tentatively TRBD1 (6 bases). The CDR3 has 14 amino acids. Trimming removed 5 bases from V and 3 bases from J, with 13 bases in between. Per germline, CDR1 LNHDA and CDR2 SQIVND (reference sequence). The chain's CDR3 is CASSPQGMDTEAFF. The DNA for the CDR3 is TGTGCCAGTAGTCCACAGGGTATGGACACTGAAGCTTTCTTT.

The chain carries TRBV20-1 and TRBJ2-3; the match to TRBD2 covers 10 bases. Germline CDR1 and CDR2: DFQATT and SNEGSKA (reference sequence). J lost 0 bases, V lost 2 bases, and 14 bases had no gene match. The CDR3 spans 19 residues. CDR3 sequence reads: CSARSPSGSHRASTDTQYF. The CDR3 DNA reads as TGCAGTGCTAGATCTCCTAGCGGGAGTCATCGTGCTAGCACAGATACGCAGTATTTT.

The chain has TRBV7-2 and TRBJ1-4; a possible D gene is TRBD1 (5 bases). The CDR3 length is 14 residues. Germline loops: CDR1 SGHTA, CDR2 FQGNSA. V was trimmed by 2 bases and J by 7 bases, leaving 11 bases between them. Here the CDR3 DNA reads TGTGCCAGCAGCTTATGGGGGTTGGGTGAAAAACTGTTTTTT. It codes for CASSLWGLGEKLFF.

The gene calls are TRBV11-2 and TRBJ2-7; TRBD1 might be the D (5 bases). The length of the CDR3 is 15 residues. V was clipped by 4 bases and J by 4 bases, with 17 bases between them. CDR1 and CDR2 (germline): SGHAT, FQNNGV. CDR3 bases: TGTGCCAGCAGCTCCCCAGGGCAGGCACTGTACGAGCAGTACTTC. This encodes CASSSPGQALYEQYF.

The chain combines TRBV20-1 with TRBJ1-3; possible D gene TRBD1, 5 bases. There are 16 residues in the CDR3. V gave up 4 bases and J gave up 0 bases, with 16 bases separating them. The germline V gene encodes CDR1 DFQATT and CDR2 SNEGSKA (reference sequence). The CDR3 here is CSANPTGHNSGNTIYF. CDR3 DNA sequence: TGCAGTGCTAACCCAACTGGACACAACTCTGGAAACACCATATATTTT.

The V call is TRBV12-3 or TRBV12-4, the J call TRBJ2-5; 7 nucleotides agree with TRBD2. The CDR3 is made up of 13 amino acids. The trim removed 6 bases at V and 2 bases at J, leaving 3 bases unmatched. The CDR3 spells CASRGTTQETQYF. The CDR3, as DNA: TGTGCCAGCAGGGGGACTACTCAAGAGACCCAGTACTTC.

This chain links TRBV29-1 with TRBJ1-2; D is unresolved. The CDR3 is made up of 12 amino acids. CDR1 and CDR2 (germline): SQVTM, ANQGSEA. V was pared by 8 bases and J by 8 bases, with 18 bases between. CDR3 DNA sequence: TGCAGCACGGGCCAGGACCCCTTGGGCTACACCTTC. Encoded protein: CSTGQDPLGYTF.

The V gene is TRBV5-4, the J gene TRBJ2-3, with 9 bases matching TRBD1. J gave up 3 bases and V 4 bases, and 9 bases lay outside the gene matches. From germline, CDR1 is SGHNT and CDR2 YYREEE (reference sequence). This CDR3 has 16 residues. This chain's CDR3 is CASSAMTGGQTDTQYF. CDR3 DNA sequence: TGTGCCAGCAGCGCCATGACAGGGGGTCAGACAGATACGCAGTATTTT.

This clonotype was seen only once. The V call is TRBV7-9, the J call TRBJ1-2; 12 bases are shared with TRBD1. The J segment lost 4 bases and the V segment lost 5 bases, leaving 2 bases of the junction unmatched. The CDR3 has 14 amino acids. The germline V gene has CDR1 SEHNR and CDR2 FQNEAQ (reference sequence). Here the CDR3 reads CASSGTGGPYGYTF. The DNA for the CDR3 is TGTGCCAGCAGCGGGACAGGGGGCCCCTATGGCTACACCTTC.

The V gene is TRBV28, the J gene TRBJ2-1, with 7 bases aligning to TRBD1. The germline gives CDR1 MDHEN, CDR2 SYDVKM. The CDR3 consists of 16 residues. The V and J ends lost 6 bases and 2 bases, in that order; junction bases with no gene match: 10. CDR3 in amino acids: CASSLPWTGAYNEQFF. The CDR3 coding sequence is TGTGCCAGCAGCCTCCCCTGGACAGGAGCCTACAATGAGCAGTTCTTC.

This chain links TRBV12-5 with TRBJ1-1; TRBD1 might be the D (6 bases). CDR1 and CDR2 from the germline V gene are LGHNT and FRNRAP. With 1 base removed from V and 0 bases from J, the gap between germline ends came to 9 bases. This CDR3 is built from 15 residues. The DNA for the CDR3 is TGTGCTAGTGGTTTGGCCCAGGGGATGAACACTGAAGCTTTCTTT. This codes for CASGLAQGMNTEAFF.